This T cell receptor beta chain derives from a study of early T cells in non-severe SARS-CoV-2 infection (TCRdb year 2021). With respect to the entire study: Because TCR sequencing relied on bulk RNA taken from unsorted whole blood, pairing of alpha and beta chains was not possible.

This was a case-control study nested in a cohort of healthcare workers in London, UK, who had nasopharyngeal swab PCR tests and blood samples taken every week. Healthcare workers were enrolled in the week of the UK lockdown, from 23 to 31 March 2020, and were followed every week for up to roughly 16 weeks. Trimming removed 3 bases from V and 2 bases from J, leaving 10 bases between the germline ends. The CDR3, from cysteine to phenylalanine, totals 14 residues. The kept DNA is CDR3 alone, 42 bases in frame from the first base. Via the germline V gene, CDR1 is SGDLS and CDR2 YYNGEE. The library was made by 5' RACE. For sequencing, a NextSeq 500 was employed. Unique molecular identifiers were attached to individual cDNA molecules in the TCR library protocol so that sequencing error and PCR bias could be corrected. TCR alpha and beta chains were both sequenced, and the abundances of alpha and beta sequences in each sample were closely correlated with each other. The authors processed their data as follows. Decombinator V4 was used to annotate TCR sequences for V gene, J gene and CDR3. Expanded TCRs were defined as changing significantly between any two time points under a Poisson model with p below 0.0001. TCR abundances were normalised to the total number of TCRs sequenced in each sample and reported as counts per million. TRAV1-2 paired with TRAJ12, TRAJ20 or TRAJ33 defined MAIT TCRs, while TRAV10 paired with TRAJ18 defined iNKT TCRs. VDJdb, accessed 1 November 2021, was searched for CMV, EBV and SARS-CoV-2 annotated TCRs, with TCRs annotated for multiple antigens excluded. TCRdb trimmed the raw reads at Q25, called clones with MiXCR and kept productive beta chains. CDR3 protein duplicates are merged, each entry listing the most common genes and DNA. The V and J calls and clone size come from TCRdb's table, not from the authors' own analysis. This sample holds more than 85,000 distinct CDR3 sequences; around 17% were observed only once. About 5% of the sample is held by the ten biggest clonotypes.

This clonotype has a handful of counts. Its binding antigen is unknown. There are no base qualities to consult, and no much larger clone falls within one base. Results and caveats for the whole study, not just this receptor: Matching against VDJdb was skewed toward anti-spike CD8 responses, likely underestimated virus-specific expansions, and missed private and CD4 specificities.

Recombination joined TRBV9 with TRBJ2-3, with the D gene call left open. The sample here was whole blood, taken at baseline. This receptor was identified in an adult who was a healthcare worker with PCR-confirmed SARS-CoV-2 infection or an uninfected control (not recorded which). The sequence in DNA is TGTGCCAGCAGCGACGACGCCTTCACAGATACGCAGTATTTT. Protein translation: CASSDDAFTDTQYF.